The source of this T cell receptor (beta chain) is a study of blood T cell repertoires in COVID-19. Study-level background: Acute and convalescent COVID-19 specimens originated in the United States, Italy and Spain.

Original processing notes: Amplified reference gene primers provided the basis for estimating nucleated cell counts. The method was immunoSEQ multiplex PCR; TCRdb's version includes in-frame clones alone and lacks a portion of them. That table gives V, J and clone size, and the DNA gave D and trimming. The sample holds roughly 21,000 clones, 85% to 90% seen once. From germline, CDR1 is SQVTM and CDR2 ANQGSEA. The CDR3 has 13 amino acids. Regarding this clone: An end of the junction differs from the germline gene, which may be a read error.

Input material: peripheral blood. V and J are TRBV29-1 and TRBJ2-3; 7 positions match TRBD2. This clonotype was obtained from a man in his 70s with active COVID-19. For the CDR3, the DNA is TGCAGCGTTGAAGTGACTAGCATAGATACGCAGTATTTT. This sequence encodes CSVEVTSIDTQYF.